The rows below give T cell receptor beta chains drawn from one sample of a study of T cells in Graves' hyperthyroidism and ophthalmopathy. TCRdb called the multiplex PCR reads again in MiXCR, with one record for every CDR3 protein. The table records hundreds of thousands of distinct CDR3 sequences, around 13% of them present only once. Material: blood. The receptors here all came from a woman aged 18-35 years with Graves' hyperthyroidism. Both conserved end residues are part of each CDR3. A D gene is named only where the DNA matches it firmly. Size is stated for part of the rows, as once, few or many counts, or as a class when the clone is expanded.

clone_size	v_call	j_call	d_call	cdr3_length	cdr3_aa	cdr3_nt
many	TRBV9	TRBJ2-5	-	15	CASSVSPQGRETQYF	TGTGCCAGCAGCGTTTCCCCACAGGGTCGGGAGACCCAGTACTTC
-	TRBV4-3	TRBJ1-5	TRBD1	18	CASSQDVQGTNSNQPQHF	TGCGCCAGCAGCCAAGATGTACAGGGGACAAATAGCAATCAGCCCCAGCATTTT
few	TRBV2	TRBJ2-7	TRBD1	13	CASLGVDRDEQYF	TGTGCCAGCCTCGGGGTAGACAGGGACGAGCAGTACTTC
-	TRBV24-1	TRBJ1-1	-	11	CATSFGTEAFF	TGTGCCACCAGCTTCGGAACTGAAGCTTTCTTT
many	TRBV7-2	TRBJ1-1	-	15	CASSLDGRYNTEAFF	TGTGCCAGCAGCTTAGATGGCAGGTATAACACTGAAGCTTTCTTT
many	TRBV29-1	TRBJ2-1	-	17	CSVDGGPRTGLYNEQFF	TGCAGCGTTGATGGGGGTCCTCGGACGGGACTTTACAATGAGCAGTTCTTC
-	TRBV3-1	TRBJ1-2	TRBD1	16	CASSQHTLQGASGYTF	TGTGCCAGCAGCCAACACACTCTACAGGGGGCAAGCGGCTACACCTTC
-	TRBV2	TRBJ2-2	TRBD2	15	CASSPAGGNTGELFF	TGTGCCAGCAGTCCAGCGGGGGGGAACACCGGGGAGCTGTTTTTT
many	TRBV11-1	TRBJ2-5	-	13	CASSLMLEETQYF	TGTGCCAGCAGCTTAATGCTAGAAGAGACCCAGTACTTC
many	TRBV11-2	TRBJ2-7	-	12	CASRGAYYEQYF	TGTGCCAGCAGAGGGGCATACTACGAGCAGTACTTC